This record covers a single TCR beta chain. The antigen it binds to is not known. Base-call qualities are not available, and no considerably larger clone is one nucleotide away. The CDR3 goes from the cysteine to the phenylalanine over 14 residues. Solely the CDR3 DNA is kept, with 42 bases framed from the first base. Deletion took 2 bases off V and 4 bases off J, with a span of 11 bases between the germline ends. The germline V gene (reference sequence) provides CDR1 LNHDA and CDR2 SQIVND. The sample originates from a study of cytomegalovirus exposure and HLA in healthy donors (TCRdb year 2017). The study in broad terms: In an earlier analysis of about 560 of the donors, 276 Gb of sequence data and 100 million or so unique TCR beta sequences from about 180 million T cells were reported. The T cell repertoires of around 670 subjects were profiled by immunosequencing and related to cytomegalovirus serostatus. Every discovery cohort repertoire had been produced on one sequencing platform. Genome-wide SNP genotypes for about 55% of the 666 donors were used in a later genetic analysis, which treated that subset as a discovery cohort. In a later analysis, previously published TCR beta repertoires from some 640 donors were re-analyzed and high-resolution HLA genotyping was added so that TCR occurrence patterns could be studied. The later analysis used no new phenotypic data to find candidate immune exposures, relying instead on TCR beta sequences and their occurrence across donors. Roughly 300 gigabases of sequencing data and 70 million to 100 million unique TCR sequences made up an early release that covered some 640 HLA-typed donors. An earlier analysis of more than 450 of the donors used high-throughput TCR beta sequencing to judge whether each TCR beta V gene segment behaved as functional or pseudogenic. Donor age, sex, ethnicity and CMV serostatus were compiled alongside the repertoire data. The study combined high-throughput TCR immunosequencing, statistical association of individual TCRs with disease status, and machine learning to predict cytomegalovirus infection status. The study aimed to test whether cataloging public T cell receptors could reveal signatures of past pathogen exposure. Of the 398 genotyped donors, over 65% fell in the genetic ancestry cluster associated with self-reported Caucasian donors. HLA typing covered class I and class II loci at four-digit resolution. Among over 350 genotyped donors of the cohort, an average of about 240,000 unique TCR beta nucleotide sequences were sequenced per donor, roughly a sixth of them non-productive. Besides the first cohort of about 730 subjects, a separate validation cohort made up of roughly 120 different subjects was used. Because of strong linkage in the cohort, five DR-DQ haplotypes were treated as single units for association and clustering. Typing coverage differed by locus: A, B, C, DRB1 and DQB1 were typed in roughly 629-630 donors, DQA1 in about 550, DPA1 in around 580, and DPB1 in just under 490. The study at large found these results: Because some donors lacked HLA typing at each locus, the association tests relied only on the typed subset. A later analysis found that HLA-associated TCR beta chains were more clonally expanded and had lower generation probabilities than equally common non-associated chains. In both the original and validation cohorts, the classifier was reported to diagnose cytomegalovirus status with high specificity and sensitivity. A few of the identified cytomegalovirus-associated TCR beta chains were confirmed in vitro to be specific for cytomegalovirus antigens. An earlier analysis of some 590 of the donors showed that most TCR beta V segments appeared in productive rearrangements either about 90% or about 30% of the time, which broadly matched IMGT annotations. The presence/absence analyses assumed that sequencing depth was roughly uniform across donors, and that assumption may not be true. In a later analysis, most CMV-associated TCR beta chains were found to appear HLA-restricted, with HLA associations seemingly driven largely by CMV exposure. The sequencing pipeline was judged likely to have produced a cluster of highly shared sequence variants as a technical artifact. A later analysis associated 17,000 or so TCR beta sequences with specific HLA alleles at a false discovery rate of 0.05. A further reported finding was that TCR beta sequences accurately predicted the HLA-A and HLA-B alleles for most subjects in the first cohort. Some IMGT-functional V segments, including TRBV6-2 and TRBV6-3, could not be told apart with the 87-base-pair reads, so those segments were excluded. Strong co-occurrence of HLA alleles, especially DR and DQ, made assigning TCR associations to individual alleles difficult. According to a later analysis, parvovirus B19, influenza, CMV and Epstein-Barr virus appeared linked to several top co-occurrence clusters. Only TCR beta chains were sequenced in this cohort, and the absence of alpha or paired-chain data limited detectable features. The study listed around 160 TCR beta chains as associated with cytomegalovirus. Across donors, most TCR sequences were observed very rarely, whereas some public TCRs were present in many individuals. Linkage disequilibrium might explain the correlated functional status among segregating V segments, but an unknown experimental factor could not be excluded. V-gene and J-gene trimming of TCR beta chains was associated with a missense DCLRE1C variant in a later genetic analysis, and the association was replicated in an independent cohort. The earlier analysis of some 540 of the donors excluded fewer than 20 rarely observed V segments, including chromosome 9 orphons, because counts were too low. A later analysis found that TCR association rates varied across HLA loci, with DRB1 alleles showing the most associated TCRs and HLA-C alleles the fewest. For the cohort, immune exposure information was limited to CMV serostatus. It was suggested by the authors that the approach could potentially be generalized to other disease states and immunological phenotypes. A later genetic analysis reported fewer N-insertions in productive TCRs among donors in an Asian-associated ancestry cluster than the roughly 620-donor mean.

The cohort was made up of roughly 670 healthy bone marrow donors. All cohort members were sampled while nominally healthy, although unrecorded immune exposures were likely present. The donor was CMV seropositive and was included in the group of approximately 310 seropositive cohort members. A peripheral blood sample was provided by each donor, and peripheral blood mononuclear cells were used for TCR beta sequencing. The Qiagen DNeasy Blood Extraction Kit was used to extract genomic DNA from the blood cell samples. The method behind the library was the immunoSEQ multiplex PCR assay. The multiplex PCR relied on a mix of 60 forward primers for TCR Vbeta segments and 13 reverse primers for TCR Jbeta segments. Amplification of the CDR3 region of rearranged TCR beta genes was performed with a multiplex PCR assay on genomic DNA. On the Illumina HiSeq System, the amplified TCR beta libraries were sequenced as 87-base-pair reads. In the paper's pipeline: A later analysis counted about 80 million unique TCR beta chains across the approximately 700 repertoires, and 9 million to 14 million of these chains were shared by at least two donors. Raw reads were error-corrected and collapsed into unique sequences with a nearest-neighbor algorithm that merged closely related sequences to remove PCR and sequencing errors. V, D and J gene segments were assigned by aligning CDR3 sequences to IMGT reference sequences. For a sequence to be retained, a match of at least six nucleotides was required to both a V gene segment and a J gene segment. A rearrangement was called productive if the CDR3 had no stop codons and remained in frame with V and J, and every other rearrangement was called non-productive. CDR3 was defined according to IMGT convention as the region running from the second conserved V-encoded cysteine to the conserved J-encoded phenylalanine. The earlier analysis of about 530 of the donors excluded any sequence lacking an unambiguous match to a single V gene segment. An earlier analysis of some 500 of the donors classified V segments as functional when productive rearrangements were above 56.7% and as segregating when the standard deviation between donors was above 5%. A statistical classification framework was built to diagnose cytomegalovirus status from the catalog of TCR beta chain sequences. V and J gene assignment, in a later analysis, came from comparing TCR nucleotide sequences with IMGT/GENE-DB human TR gene sequences. The TCRdist pipeline was used in a later analysis to assign CDR3 sequences and most-parsimonious VDJ recombination scenarios. A later analysis defined each TCR beta chain by its CDR3 amino acid sequence plus V-gene family, and excluded reads lacking a unique V-gene family. To address suspected cross-contamination and a sequencing artifact, a later analysis removed a few hundred highly shared, low-generation-probability nucleotide sequences. In a later analysis, a clonal expansion index for each public chain was calculated from normalized within-repertoire ranks of inferred template counts. Generation probabilities in a later analysis came from a VDJ recombination model fitted to out-of-frame rearrangements, and those results were checked against IGoR. In a later analysis, hypergeometric tests were used to score TCR-TCR, TCR-HLA and TCR-CMV co-occurrence, with a repertoire-size bias correction applied to TCR pairs. A later analysis estimated false discovery rates by permuting HLA or CMV assignments 20 times. A later analysis grouped co-occurring TCRs with DBSCAN, adding TCRdist sequence similarity when clustering within HLA-allele-positive subsets. For co-occurrence clustering, repertoires with fewer than 30,000 or more than 120,000 public chains were excluded, along with roughly 5 repertoires with anomalous nucleotide sharing. In its TCRdb copy, this immuneACCESS table keeps in-frame sequences only and misses some clones. Where compared with another copy, unresolved V genes explain less than half of these, and the others have no known cause. V, J and clone size derive from that table, while D and trimming were established from the DNA sequence. This sample lists fewer than 250,000 clones; 70% to 80% were detected once. The ten largest clonotypes hold roughly 2.1% of the sample.

The sample comprised PBMCs. The origin of this receptor is a woman under 40 in good health and CMV-seropositive. This chain is built from TRBV19 and TRBJ1-2, and the D gene may be TRBD1, 5 bases matching. CDR3 sequence: CASSILGQVYGYTF. Here is the DNA: TGTGCCAGTAGTATACTGGGGCAGGTCTATGGCTACACCTTC.